This T cell receptor (beta chain) was recorded in a study of blood T cell repertoires in COVID-19. About the research overall: Nucleic acid was either cDNA or gDNA, and it came from T cells, B-cell-depleted T cells, or PBMCs.

Here immunoSEQ multiplex PCR was the method, and the copy in TCRdb shows in-frame clones only, minus some. The table records around 100,000 clones, 84% of them present only once. Trimming shortened V by 5 bases and J by 0 bases, and 11 bases separated the two germline ends. The CDR3 is 15 amino acids. Germline V gene sequence: CDR1 MNHEY, CDR2 SVGAGI. The V and J genes are TRBV6-5 and TRBJ2-4; D is unclear. Specimen: peripheral blood. This clonotype originated in a human donor in a cohort sampled during active or convalescent COVID-19. This CDR3 reads CASSQTAVAKNIQYF. For the CDR3, the DNA is TGTGCCAGCAGTCAGACTGCAGTAGCCAAAAACATTCAGTACTTC.